The next 19 T cell receptor beta chains were all read from a single sample in a study of blood T cells in healthy people across ages. With a J-beta primer mix and a sample-barcoded 5' primer, a second PCR ran roughly 6 to 12 cycles. MiXCR, run by TCRdb on the 5' RACE reads, gives a single entry per CDR3 protein. The sample includes 550,000 to 700,000 distinct CDR3 sequences, approximately 25% of them seen just once. Material for sequencing was blood. The receptors shown here come from a woman in her sixties or seventies in good health.

The chain links TRBV6-6 to TRBJ2-2, with TRBD2 identical over 9 bases. V lost 5 bases and J lost 4; bases outside the gene matches: 8. Germline lookup yields CDR1 MNHNY and CDR2 SVGAGI (reference sequence). There are 16 residues in the CDR3. CDR3 sequence reads: CASSGLAGTRTGELFF. Here the CDR3 DNA reads TGTGCCAGCAGTGGCCTAGCGGGGACCCGCACCGGGGAGCTGTTTTTT.

The CDR3 DNA reads TGTGCCAGCAGCGCGGACATACATAATTCACCCCTCCACTTT. Encoded protein: CASSADIHNSPLHF. This chain uses TRBV7-2 with TRBJ1-6; D is possibly TRBD1 (5 bases). V shed 5 bases and J shed 5 bases, with 10 bases lying between them. Germline-derived CDR1 and CDR2 are SGHTA and FQGNSA. The CDR3 runs to 14 residues. Supplemented by reference TRBV7-2 and TRBJ1-6, the full variable domain reads GAGVSQSPSNKVTEKGKDVELRCDPISGHTALYWYRQSLGQGLEFLIYFQGNSAPDKSGLPSDRFSAERTGGSVSTLTIQRTQQEDSAVYLCASSADIHNSPLHFGNGTRLTVT.

In its sample, this clonotype was seen a few times. The chain combines TRBV14 with TRBJ2-1; TRBD2 matches at 8 bases. The J call may be in error: the DNA end matches TRBJ2-5 better. Germline V gives CDR1 SGHDN, CDR2 FVKESK. This CDR3 has 15 amino acids. The CDR3 region has the DNA TGTGCCAGCAGCCGAAGCGGGGGCGGGGCAGAGACCCAGTACTTC. It yields the protein CASSRSGGGAETQYF.

This clonotype came up a few times. The V gene is TRBV4-2, the J gene TRBJ2-7; 9 positions match TRBD1. The ends lost 4 bases at V and 1 base at J; junction bases unmatched: 2. The germline gives CDR1 LGHNA, CDR2 YNFKEQ. This CDR3 contains 14 residues. CDR3 nucleotides: TGTGCCAGCAGCCGCGGGACAGGGTCCTACGAGCAGTACTTC. Translation: CASSRGTGSYEQYF.

This clonotype was picked up a small number of times. This chain uses TRBV4-2 with TRBJ2-2; D possibly uses TRBD1 or TRBD2 (6 bases each). This CDR3 comprises 16 residues. Germline CDR1 LGHNA, CDR2 YNFKEQ. With 3 bases removed from V and 5 bases from J, the gap between germline ends came to 16 bases. CDR3 sequence: CASSQETSRGTGELFF. In DNA, the CDR3 is TGTGCCAGCAGCCAGGAGACTAGTAGGGGGACCGGGGAGCTGTTTTTT.

This chain links TRBV4-1 with TRBJ2-3; TRBD2 matches at 10 bases. Germline V lookup: CDR1 MGHRA, CDR2 YSYEKL. The V segment lost 7 bases and the J segment 2 bases; nucleotides outside the gene matches: 6. This CDR3 is 15 amino acids long. CDR3 residues: CASTNSGGVTDTQYF. DNA of the CDR3: TGCGCCAGCACCAACAGCGGGGGGGTCACAGATACGCAGTATTTT.

This rearrangement joins TRBV7-8 to TRBJ2-5, with D possibly being TRBD2 (6 bases). The end of the DNA fits TRBJ2-1 better, so the J call may be wrong. Germline CDR1 reads SGHVS; CDR2 reads FQNEAQ. The CDR3 is 17 amino acids. CDR3 bases: TGTGCCAGCAGCCCGGGACTGCTAGGCCGCCTAGGGAATGAGCAGTTCTTC. The encoded protein is CASSPGLLGRLGNEQFF.

CDR3 in DNA: TGTGCCAGCATCCGCGATCAATCTAGCGGGCCTAAGTACTTC. Translating gives CASIRDQSSGPKYF. The chain employs TRBV2 and TRBJ2-5, with 8 bases identical to TRBD2. Unmatched junction bases numbered 16, after V lost 7 bases and J lost 12 bases. Per the germline V gene, CDR1 is SNHLY and CDR2 is FYNNEI. The CDR3 has 14 amino acids.

Only a few counts were recorded for this clonotype. This chain uses TRBV20-1 with TRBJ2-1; D is possibly TRBD2 (6 bases). The germline V gene has CDR1 DFQATT and CDR2 SNEGSKA (reference sequence). The CDR3 is 15 residues long. Trimming removed 0 bases from V and 7 bases from J, with 16 bases in between. The CDR3 nucleotides read TGCAGTGCTAGAGATAGGCGACTAGGTAGGAATGAGCAGTTCTTC. This translates into CSARDRRLGRNEQFF.

This sequence joins TRBV7-9 and TRBJ1-1; D perhaps matches TRBD1 (6 bases). Looked up from germline, CDR1 is SEHNR and CDR2 is FQNEAQ (reference sequence). V gave up 0 bases and J gave up 10 bases, with 9 bases separating them. The CDR3 extends over 12 amino acids. CDR3 in amino acids: CASSLAGRGAFF. CDR3 in DNA: TGTGCCAGCAGCTTAGCGGGCAGGGGAGCTTTCTTT. The variable domain in full, with the rest retrieved from reference TRBV7-9 and TRBJ1-1, is DTGVSQNPRHKITKRGQNVTFRCDPISEHNRLYWYRQTLGQGPEFLTYFQNEAQLEKSRLLSDRFSAERPKGSFSTLEIQRTEQGDSAMYLCASSLAGRGAFFGQGTRLTVV.

This sequence joins TRBV27 and TRBJ2-5; TRBD2 matches at 13 bases. V shed 6 bases, J shed 4 bases, and the junction held 23 bases outside the gene matches. Per germline, CDR1 MNHEY and CDR2 SMNVEV (reference sequence). This CDR3 has 21 amino acids. CDR3 in amino acids: CASRSRMDLRLAGGLGETQYF. DNA for the CDR3: TGTGCCAGCAGAAGCCGAATGGACCTTAGACTAGCGGGGGGTTTGGGAGAGACCCAGTACTTC.

Only a few counts were recorded for this clonotype. The rearrangement links TRBV29-1 to TRBJ2-1; 10 bases align to TRBD1. The CDR3 consists of 15 residues. The junction had 14 bases not matched to a gene; V was cut back by 8 bases and J by 7 bases. CDR1 SQVTM and CDR2 ANQGSEA come from the germline V gene. The CDR3 spells CSYTTDRGPGNEQFF. The CDR3 DNA reads TGCAGCTATACTACCGACAGGGGGCCGGGAAATGAGCAGTTCTTC.

This sequence joins TRBV7-6 and TRBJ2-7; D might be TRBD2 (6 bases). The CDR3 has 14 amino acids. Germline V gene lookup returns CDR1 SGHVS and CDR2 FNYEAQ. V shed 3 bases and J shed 1 base, with 10 bases lying between them. CDR3 amino acids: CASSLLASSYEQYF. CDR3 nucleotide sequence: TGTGCCAGCAGCTTGCTAGCGTCTTCCTACGAGCAGTACTTC.

The sample holds many counts of this clonotype. A much larger clone differs by one base, so this may be a read error. The V and J genes are TRBV2 and TRBJ2-5; no definite D call. V gave up 6 bases and J gave up 1 base, with 3 bases separating them. The CDR3 is made up of 11 amino acids. From germline, CDR1 is SNHLY and CDR2 FYNNEI. The CDR3 spells CASRSQETQYF. CDR3 DNA sequence: TGTGCCAGCAGGTCCCAAGAGACCCAGTACTTC.

This clonotype was seen more than once but under ten times. This chain uses TRBV9 with TRBJ1-4; 8 bases align to TRBD1. This CDR3 has 14 residues. CDR1 SGDLS and CDR2 YYNGEE come from the germline V gene. With 5 bases clipped from V and 4 bases from J, the junction kept 4 bases outside the gene matches. CDR3: CASSRTGINEKLFF. The DNA for the CDR3 is TGTGCCAGCAGTCGGACAGGGATTAATGAAAAACTGTTTTTT.

V gene TRBV20-1 combines with J gene TRBJ1-1, with D maybe TRBD1 (6 bases). The germline V and J ends were trimmed by 4 bases and 1 base, with 10 bases remaining between them. The CDR3 length is 13 residues. Germline values: CDR1 DFQATT, CDR2 SNEGSKA (reference sequence). Here the CDR3 reads CSAIGGTNTEAFF. CDR3 coding DNA: TGCAGTGCTATCGGGGGCACGAACACTGAAGCTTTCTTT.

This chain connects TRBV12-5 to TRBJ1-2, with 9 bases identical to TRBD1. Germline V lookup: CDR1 LGHNT, CDR2 FRNRAP. The length of the CDR3 is 13 residues. Unmatched junction bases numbered 8, after V lost 7 bases and J lost 8 bases. CDR3 coding DNA: TGTGCTAGTGCCAAGACAGGGGGGTTCGGCTACACCTTC. Translating it yields CASAKTGGFGYTF. Variable domain in full (rest from reference TRBV12-5 and TRBJ1-2): DARVTQTPRHKVTEMGQEVTMRCQPILGHNTVFWYRQTMMQGLELLAYFRNRAPLDDSGMPKDRFSAEMPDATLATLKIQPSEPRDSAVYFCASAKTGGFGYTFGSGTRLTVV.

A few counts support this clonotype. The chain has TRBV29-1 and TRBJ2-7; D gene uncertain. V dropped 3 bases and J dropped 3 bases, with 9 bases sitting between them. CDR1 and CDR2 from the germline V gene are SQVTM and ANQGSEA. The CDR3 spans 12 residues. The CDR3 loop reads CSVDDRNYEQYF. DNA of the CDR3: TGCAGCGTTGACGACCGAAACTACGAGCAGTACTTC.

The chain has TRBV7-2 and TRBJ2-3; D not certain. Trimming left V 5 bases short and J 7 bases short, with 13 bases between. Germline values: CDR1 SGHTA, CDR2 FQGNSA. The CDR3 runs to 13 residues. CDR3 region: CASSDFLENTQYF. DNA for the CDR3: TGTGCCAGCAGCGATTTCCTCGAGAATACGCAGTATTTT.